The clone carrying this T cell receptor beta chain appeared many times. The data originate from a study of human T cells and chemical hapten exposure. The CDR3 contains 13 residues. V was trimmed by 5 bases and J by 5 bases, leaving 12 bases between them. Time point: patch test 3, about 24 weeks after DPC sensitization. Treatment specified: therapeutic diphenylcyclopropenone sensitization with weekly scalp DPC. TCRdb redid the calling of the RACE reads with MiXCR, one entry per CDR3 protein. Here the sample spans some 79,000 distinct CDR3 sequences, more than 10% being singletons. The chain combines TRBV12-3 or TRBV12-4 with TRBJ1-2, with D perhaps matching TRBD1 (5 bases). The clonotype comes from a woman between 50 and 59 years old with alopecia areata. Some clones in this sample may be carry-over from other donors' samples. The starting material was whole blood, obtained in connection with sensitization to the hapten diphenylcyclopropenone (DPC). The chain's CDR3 is CASSPQEKYGYTF. For the CDR3, the DNA is TGTGCCAGCAGTCCACAGGAAAAATATGGCTACACCTTC.